The source of this T cell receptor (beta chain) is a study of cytomegalovirus exposure and HLA in healthy donors. 13 Jbeta primers and 60 Vbeta primers were used for the PCR. Sequencing used immunoSEQ multiplex PCR; TCRdb keeps in-frame clones, though not all of them. The table counts 95,000 to 150,000 clones; roughly 3.5% lies in the top ten. The CDR3 loop spans 14 amino acids. Germline V gene data show CDR1 as MDHEN and CDR2 as SYDVKM. V lost 2 bases and J 8 bases, leaving 15 bases between the germline ends. Sequences were obtained from PBMCs. J is TRBJ1-2 and V is TRBV28; possible D gene TRBD1, 6 bases. The clonotype comes from a man aged 18 to 29 in good health and CMV-seronegative. CDR3 nucleotide sequence: TGTGCCAGCAGTTTAGCGGGCTTCCAGGGGGGCTACACCTTC. Its protein product is CASSLAGFQGGYTF.